What follows describes a single TCR beta chain. These data belong to a study of blood T cell repertoires in COVID-19. The germline gives CDR1 MNHEY, CDR2 SVGEGT. The CDR3 extends over 15 amino acids. Unmatched junction bases numbered 10, after V lost 5 bases and J lost 6 bases. Original analysis: The assay estimated nucleated cells by amplifying reference gene primers. Data came from immunoSEQ multiplex PCR; TCRdb stores just in-frame clones and leaves some out. That table supplies the V and J calls and clone size; D and trimming were determined from the DNA. Of approximately 250,000 clones in the sample, over 80% are singletons; the top ten hold approximately 10%.

Sequences were obtained from peripheral blood. J is TRBJ2-5 and V is TRBV6-2 or TRBV6-3; the match to TRBD1 covers 9 bases. This TCR derives from a woman between 65 and 79 years old with COVID-19, enrolled during active disease. CDR3 bases: TGTGCCAGCAGTCCAACAGGGGGCCGGGGCAAGACCCAGTACTTC. It yields the protein CASSPTGGRGKTQYF.